These 2 T cell receptor beta chains were sequenced from one sample in a study of breast tumors, draining lymph nodes, adjacent tissues. Breast cancer patients provided tissue from their axillary draining lymph nodes. TCRdb itself ran the multiplex PCR reads through MiXCR, one entry per CDR3 protein. Of 85,000 to 120,000 distinct CDR3 sequences listed, around 30% were seen once; the top ten hold around 5.9%. Sequenced material: axillary lymph node tissue. The receptors originated from a female donor with breast cancer. Some clones in this sample may be carry-over from other donors' samples.

This clonotype was seen many times. The chain carries TRBV5-1 and TRBJ2-7; weak D call: TRBD1 (6 bases). CDR1 is SGHRS, CDR2 YFSETQ, per germline. With 1 base removed from V and 2 bases from J, the gap between germline ends came to 10 bases. The CDR3 sequence is 14 residues long. The CDR3 spells CASSLTGRAYEQYF. CDR3 coding DNA: TGCGCCAGCAGCTTGACAGGGAGAGCCTACGAGCAGTACTTC.

This clonotype has at least ten counts. A single base separates this from a much larger clone, so it may be a read error. The chain links TRBV5-8 to TRBJ2-1; D tentatively reads TRBD1 or TRBD2 (5 bases each). The CDR3 is 16 residues long. V lost 7 bases and J lost 4, with 21 bases in between. Germline CDR1 is SGHTS and CDR2 is YDEGEE. This CDR3 is CASYSRGPGWYNEQFF. For the CDR3, the DNA is TGTGCCAGCTATAGCCGGGGACCAGGTTGGTACAATGAGCAGTTCTTC.